This T cell receptor (beta chain) emerged from a study of blood T cell repertoires in COVID-19. Study in general: Samples taken during acute and convalescent COVID-19 were collected in the United States, Italy and Spain. T cells, B-cell-depleted T cells, or PBMCs supplied cDNA or gDNA.

In the study's own analysis: The authors estimated nucleated cell counts from reference gene primer amplification. The data were produced by immunoSEQ multiplex PCR, yet TCRdb's version contains in-frame clones alone and is incomplete. The V and J calls and clone size come from that table; D and trimming were worked out from the DNA. The sample lists 150,000 or so clones; 88% were seen once. The germline V gene encodes CDR1 GTSNPN and CDR2 SVGIG (reference sequence). V shed 4 bases and J 14 bases; nucleotides not matched to a gene: 18. CDR3 length equals 14 residues. This clone was counted once. The source material was peripheral blood. This sequence was found in a man in his sixties with acute or convalescent COVID-19. The chain is built from TRBV30 and TRBJ1-2; 8 nucleotides align to TRBD1. The DNA for the CDR3 is TGTGCCTGGAAATACAGGGGGTTGGCAGGGGTGAATACCTTC. Translated, it gives CAWKYRGLAGVNTF.